Listed here are 6 T cell receptor beta chains from one sample, sequenced in a study of cytomegalovirus exposure and HLA in healthy donors. Produced via immunoSEQ multiplex PCR; TCRdb's table is partial and in-frame only. Among 250,000 to 350,000 clones listed, about nine tenths were seen once. Sample: PBMCs. These receptors were taken from a woman aged 18-29 years in good health and CMV-seronegative.

The chain couples TRBV19 to TRBJ2-1; the D is unclear. The CDR3 is made up of 12 amino acids. The V and J ends lost 6 bases and 4 bases respectively, with 7 bases between them. The germline CDR1 and CDR2 sequences are LNHDA and SQIVND (reference sequence). The CDR3, as DNA: TGTGCCAGTAGCGTCCTTTACAATGAGCAGTTCTTC. It yields the protein CASSVLYNEQFF.

The chain carries TRBV25-1 and TRBJ2-5, with D possibly matching TRBD2 (6 bases). This CDR3 comprises 12 residues. From germline, CDR1 is MGHDK and CDR2 SYGVNS. The ends were cut back, 7 bases at V and 6 bases at J, with 12 bases in the middle. CDR3 amino acids: CASKEGWQTQYF. CDR3 DNA sequence: TGTGCCAGCAAGGAGGGCTGGCAGACCCAGTACTTC.

The chain couples TRBV19 to TRBJ1-5; the match to TRBD1 covers 7 bases. Trimming cost V 4 bases and J 2 bases; bases outside gene matches: 5. CDR1 and CDR2 (germline): LNHDA, SQIVND (reference sequence). CDR3 length equals 15 residues. As DNA, the CDR3 is TGTGCCAGTAGTACAGACAGGGAGGGCAATCAGCCCCAGCATTTT. Encoded protein: CASSTDREGNQPQHF. Together with reference TRBV19 and TRBJ1-5, the CDR3 gives the full variable domain: DGGITQSPKYLFRKEGQNVTLSCEQNLNHDAMYWYRQDPGQGLRLIYYSQIVNDFQKGDIAEGYSVSREKKESFPLTVTSAQKNPTAFYLCASSTDREGNQPQHFGDGTRLSIL.

CDR3 in DNA: TGTGCCAGCAGTTTGAGGGCCCCCTCCTACGAGCAGTACTTC. This gives the protein CASSLRAPSYEQYF. This chain joins TRBV27 and TRBJ2-7; D possibly corresponds to TRBD2 (5 bases). Looked up from germline, CDR1 is MNHEY and CDR2 is SMNVEV (reference sequence). Between the trimmed V and J ends, which lost 3 bases and 0 bases, there was a span of 9 bases. The CDR3 loop spans 14 amino acids.

J is TRBJ2-1 and V is TRBV4-3; 10 nucleotides match TRBD2. The CDR3 totals 16 residues. V was pared by 1 base and J by 7 bases, with 7 bases of the junction left unmatched. From germline, CDR1 is LGHNA and CDR2 YSLEER. The CDR3, as DNA: TGCGCCAGCAGCCAAGTAACTAGCGGGAACTGGAATGAGCAGTTCTTC. Residues: CASSQVTSGNWNEQFF.

The rearrangement uses TRBV20-1 and TRBJ1-1; the D gene is possibly TRBD1 (6 bases). The germline V gene encodes CDR1 DFQATT and CDR2 SNEGSKA (reference sequence). The V and J ends lost 5 bases and 6 bases respectively, with 10 bases between them. The CDR3 consists of 11 residues. CDR3 bases: TGCAGTGCTGGGAGGGGGGCTGAAGCTTTCTTT. Its protein product is CSAGRGAEAFF.